This T cell receptor (beta chain) was found in a study of identifying expanded T cells in peripheral blood. General study results and limits: Differentially abundant clones: around 1.2 between replicates, 16.4 at roughly 15 days, 19 to 20 at four. Approximately two-week clone count variance significantly increased as total template count grew.

This clone appeared once. The target antigen is unknown. No infections or other immune events were documented during collection. TCRdb's table, derived via immunoSEQ multiplex PCR, lists solely in-frame clones and lacks some. Here the sample spans approximately 110,000 clones, around 88% being singletons. Germline V gives CDR1 SGHRS, CDR2 YFSETQ. CDR3 length: 16 residues. V lost 0 bases and J lost 8, with 18 bases in between. The origin of this receptor is a person aged 18 to 75 in good health. Sequencing was performed on blood. The chain is built from TRBV5-1 and TRBJ2-1; D assignment may be TRBD1 or TRBD2 (5 bases each). CDR3 nucleotides: TGCGCCAGCAGCTTGGATTTCGGGGACCTTACAGATGAGCAGTTCTTC. Protein: CASSLDFGDLTDEQFF. Combining the CDR3 with reference TRBV5-1 and TRBJ2-1 gives the whole variable domain KAGVTQTPRYLIKTRGQQVTLSCSPISGHRSVSWYQQTPGQGLQFLFEYFSETQRNKGNFPGRFSGRQFSNSRSEMNVSTLELGDSALYLCASSLDFGDLTDEQFFGPGTRLTVL.